This T cell receptor (beta chain) was sequenced during a study of blood T cell repertoires in COVID-19. On the study more broadly: Whether acute or convalescent, the COVID-19 samples came from the United States, Italy and Spain. Sources were T cells, B-cell-depleted T cells, or PBMCs; the material itself was cDNA or gDNA.

Authors' data handling: Researchers report that nucleated cell counts were estimated from reference gene primer amplification. TCRdb keeps only in-frame clones here, not all; method: immunoSEQ multiplex PCR. D and trimming were read from the DNA, whereas the V and J calls and clone size are those reported in that table. The sample has roughly 150,000 clones; more than 75% are singletons. Germline CDR1 is SGHTS and CDR2 is YDEGEE. V lost 1 base and J lost 7, with 10 bases in between. This CDR3 has 13 residues. This TCR was sampled from a man aged 18 to 29 with acute or convalescent COVID-19. Specimen: peripheral blood. The rearrangement uses TRBV5-8 and TRBJ2-3; D gene ambiguous. CDR3 in amino acids: CASSLLPGNTQYF. The CDR3 DNA reads as TGTGCCAGCAGCTTGCTCCCCGGTAATACGCAGTATTTT. The whole variable domain, filled in from reference TRBV5-8 and TRBJ2-3, reads EAGVTQSPTHLIKTRGQQATLRCSPISGHTSVYWYQQALGLGLQFLLWYDEGEERNRGNFPPRFSGRQFPNYSSELNVNALELEDSALYLCASSLLPGNTQYFGPGTRLTVL.